Shown below are 2 T cell receptor beta chains from a single sample sequenced in a study of T-cell memory formation after mild COVID-19. TCRdb reprocessed the 5' RACE reads via MiXCR and lists one record per CDR3 protein. The data show about 360,000 distinct CDR3 sequences, 13% seen once. Input material: PBMCs or a T cell subset sorted from them (not recorded which). Receptors originate from a man aged 18 to 30 who had mild COVID-19 (a few samples of this study predate the infection). Cell type and time point are not known.

This clonotype came up a few times. CDR3 amino acids: CASSHSGHQETQYF. The CDR3 coding sequence is TGTGCCAGCAGCCATAGCGGGCATCAAGAGACCCAGTACTTC. The rearrangement links TRBV7-2 to TRBJ2-5; 7 bases match TRBD2. Looked up from germline, CDR1 is SGHTA and CDR2 is FQGNSA. This CDR3 contains 14 residues. The trim removed 5 bases at V and 2 bases at J, leaving 5 bases unmatched.

This clonotype was found a few times. The rearrangement uses TRBV7-2 and TRBJ2-1; D possibly corresponds to TRBD2 (6 bases). Germline values: CDR1 SGHTA, CDR2 FQGNSA. V lost 3 bases, J lost 6 bases, and 15 bases lay in between. The CDR3 has 15 residues. The CDR3 nucleotides are TGTGCCAGCAGCTTTGGAAATGGGGGGTTCAATGAGCAGTTCTTC. Its translation: CASSFGNGGFNEQFF. The variable domain in full, with the rest retrieved from reference TRBV7-2 and TRBJ2-1, is GAGVSQSPSNKVTEKGKDVELRCDPISGHTALYWYRQSLGQGLEFLIYFQGNSAPDKSGLPSDRFSAERTGGSVSTLTIQRTQQEDSAVYLCASSFGNGGFNEQFFGPGTRLTVL.